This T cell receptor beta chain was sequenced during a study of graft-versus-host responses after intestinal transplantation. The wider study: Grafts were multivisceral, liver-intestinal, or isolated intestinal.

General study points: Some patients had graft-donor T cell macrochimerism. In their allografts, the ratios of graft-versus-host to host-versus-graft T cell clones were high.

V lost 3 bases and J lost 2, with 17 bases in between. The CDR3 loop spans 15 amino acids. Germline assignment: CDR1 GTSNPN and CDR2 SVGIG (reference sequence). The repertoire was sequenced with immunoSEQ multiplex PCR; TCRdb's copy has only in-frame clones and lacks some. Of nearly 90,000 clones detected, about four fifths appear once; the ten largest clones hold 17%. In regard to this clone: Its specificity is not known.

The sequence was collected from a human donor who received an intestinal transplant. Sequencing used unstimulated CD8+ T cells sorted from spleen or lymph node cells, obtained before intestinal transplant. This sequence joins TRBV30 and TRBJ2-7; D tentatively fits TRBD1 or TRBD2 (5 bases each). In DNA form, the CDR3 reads TGTGCCTGGAGGCCTCTACGGGGCGGTACCTACGAGCAGTACTTC. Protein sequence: CAWRPLRGGTYEQYF.